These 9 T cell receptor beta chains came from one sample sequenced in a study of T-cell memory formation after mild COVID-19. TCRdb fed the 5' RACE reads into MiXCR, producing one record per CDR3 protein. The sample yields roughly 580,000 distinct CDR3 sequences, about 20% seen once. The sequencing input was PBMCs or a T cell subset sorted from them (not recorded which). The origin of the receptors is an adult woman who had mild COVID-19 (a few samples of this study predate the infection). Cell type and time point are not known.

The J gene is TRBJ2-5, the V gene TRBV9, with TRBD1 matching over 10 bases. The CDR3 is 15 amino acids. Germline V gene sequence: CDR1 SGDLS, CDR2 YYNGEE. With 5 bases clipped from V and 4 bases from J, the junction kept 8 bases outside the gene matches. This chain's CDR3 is CASSSGQGMGETQYF. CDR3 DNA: TGTGCCAGCAGTTCGGGACAGGGGATGGGAGAGACCCAGTACTTC.

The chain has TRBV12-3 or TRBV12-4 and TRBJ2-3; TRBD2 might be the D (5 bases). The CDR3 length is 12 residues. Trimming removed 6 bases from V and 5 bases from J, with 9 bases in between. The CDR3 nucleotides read TGTGCCAGCAGGTCTGGAGGAGATACGCAGTATTTT. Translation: CASRSGGDTQYF.

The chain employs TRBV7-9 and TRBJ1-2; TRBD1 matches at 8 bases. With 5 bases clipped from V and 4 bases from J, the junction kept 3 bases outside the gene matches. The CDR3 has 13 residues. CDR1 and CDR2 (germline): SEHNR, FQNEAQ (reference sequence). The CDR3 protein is CASSQGTGYGYTF. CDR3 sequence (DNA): TGTGCCAGCAGCCAGGGGACAGGCTATGGCTACACCTTC.

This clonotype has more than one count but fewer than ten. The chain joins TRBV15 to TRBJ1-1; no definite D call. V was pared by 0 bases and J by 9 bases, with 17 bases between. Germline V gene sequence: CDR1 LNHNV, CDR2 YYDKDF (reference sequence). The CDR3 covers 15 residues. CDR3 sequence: CATSREGSMGKKAFF. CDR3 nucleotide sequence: TGTGCCACCAGCAGAGAAGGGAGTATGGGGAAAAAAGCTTTCTTT.

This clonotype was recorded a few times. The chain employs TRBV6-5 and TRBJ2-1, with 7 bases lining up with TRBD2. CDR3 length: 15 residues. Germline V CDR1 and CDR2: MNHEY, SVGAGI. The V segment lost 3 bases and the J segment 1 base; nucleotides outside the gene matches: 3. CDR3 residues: CASSYSGRSYNEQFF. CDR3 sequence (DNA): TGTGCCAGCAGTTATAGCGGGCGTTCCTACAATGAGCAGTTCTTC.

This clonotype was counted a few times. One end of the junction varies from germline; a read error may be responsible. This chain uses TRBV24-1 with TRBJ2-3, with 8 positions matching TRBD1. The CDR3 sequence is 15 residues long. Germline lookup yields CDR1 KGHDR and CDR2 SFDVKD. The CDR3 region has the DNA TGTGCCACCAGTGATGGGACAGGTTCCACAGATATGCAGTATTTT. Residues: CATSDGTGSTDMQYF.

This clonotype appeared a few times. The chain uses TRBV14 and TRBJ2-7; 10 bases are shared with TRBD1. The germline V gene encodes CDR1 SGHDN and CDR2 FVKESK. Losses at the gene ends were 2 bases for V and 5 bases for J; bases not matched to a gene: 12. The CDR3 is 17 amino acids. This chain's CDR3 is CASSQRTGTGASHEQYF. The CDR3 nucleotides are TGTGCCAGCAGCCAACGGACCGGGACAGGGGCTTCCCACGAGCAGTACTTC. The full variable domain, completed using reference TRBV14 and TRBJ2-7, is EAGVTQFPSHSVIEKGQTVTLRCDPISGHDNLYWYRRVMGKEIKFLLHFVKESKQDESGMPNNRFLAERTGGTYSTLKVQPAELEDSGVYFCASSQRTGTGASHEQYFGPGTRLTVT.

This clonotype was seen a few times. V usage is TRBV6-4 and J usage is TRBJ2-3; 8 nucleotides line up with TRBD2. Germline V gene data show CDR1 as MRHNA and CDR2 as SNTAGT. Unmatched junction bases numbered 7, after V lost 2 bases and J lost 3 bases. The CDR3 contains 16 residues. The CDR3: CASSDRGTSPTDTQYF. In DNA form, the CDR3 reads TGTGCCAGCAGTGACCGGGGGACTAGTCCGACAGATACGCAGTATTTT.

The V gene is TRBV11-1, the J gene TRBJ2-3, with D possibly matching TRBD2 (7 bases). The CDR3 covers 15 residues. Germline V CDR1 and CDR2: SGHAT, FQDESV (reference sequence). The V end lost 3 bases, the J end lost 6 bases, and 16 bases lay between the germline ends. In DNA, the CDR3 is TGTGCCAGCAGCTTCACCCCACAGGGAGGGGATACGCAGTATTTT. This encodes CASSFTPQGGDTQYF.